The clone carrying this T cell receptor (beta chain) was recorded a few times. Antigen unknown. V was trimmed by 1 base and J by 7 bases, leaving 11 bases between them. CDR3 length equals 14 residues. Germline loops: CDR1 DFQATT, CDR2 SNEGSKA (reference sequence). The data belong to a study of identical twins. Broader study findings: Conclusions rested on cross-sectional statistics rather than following the same donors. Fewer insertions marked abundant cord blood beta clonotypes; young adult naive trended weakly, memory not at all.

TCRdb used MiXCR to reprocess the 5' RACE reads, holding one entry per CDR3 protein. The repertoire holds under 300,000 distinct CDR3 sequences, with approximately 12% as singletons. This sample also appeared in a second study, on yellow fever vaccine responses in identical twins. That work contributes: A vaccine T cell response that seemed partly convergent and partly personalized was reported in twins.

Sequencing used memory (CD45RO+) T cells sorted from blood. The chain is built from TRBV20-1 and TRBJ1-6, with no clear D. The origin of this receptor is a young woman in good health. The CDR3 sequence: CSARAFKSNSPLHF. In DNA, the CDR3 is TGCAGTGCTAGAGCTTTTAAGTCAAATTCACCCCTCCACTTT.